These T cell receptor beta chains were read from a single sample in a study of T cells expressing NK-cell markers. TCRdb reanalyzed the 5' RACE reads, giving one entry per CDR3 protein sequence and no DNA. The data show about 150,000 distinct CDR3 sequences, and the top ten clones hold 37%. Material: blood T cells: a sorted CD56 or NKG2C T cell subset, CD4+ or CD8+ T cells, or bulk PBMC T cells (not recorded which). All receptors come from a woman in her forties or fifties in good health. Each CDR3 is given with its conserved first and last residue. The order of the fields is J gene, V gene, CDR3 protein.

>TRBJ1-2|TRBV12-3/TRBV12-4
CASSRTGGDYGYTF
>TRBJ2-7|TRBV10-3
CAIDSDRGHEQYF
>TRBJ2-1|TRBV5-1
CASSLTFLAGGPDNEQFF
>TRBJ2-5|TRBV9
CASSVDRAGGEETQYF
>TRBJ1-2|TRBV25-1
CASRMTGGGYTF
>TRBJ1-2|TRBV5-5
CASSLGDRGAISDGYTF
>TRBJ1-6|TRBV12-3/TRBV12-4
CASSRAPGPGVSPLHF
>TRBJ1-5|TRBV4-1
CASSHGQYSNQPQHF
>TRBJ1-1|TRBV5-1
CASSLLEGDTNTEAFF
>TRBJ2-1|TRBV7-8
CASSLELFGTSGKNEQFF
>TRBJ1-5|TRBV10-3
CAISELGHYSNQPQHF
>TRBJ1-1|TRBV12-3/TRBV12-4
CASSPQGMNTEAFF
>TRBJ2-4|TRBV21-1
CASSRSGTNIQYF
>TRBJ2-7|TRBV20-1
CSARPREGFSYEQYF
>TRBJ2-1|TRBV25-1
CASSQGIINEQFF
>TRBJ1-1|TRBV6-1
CASTETGPLFEAFF
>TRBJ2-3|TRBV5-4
CASSSTDPDTQYF
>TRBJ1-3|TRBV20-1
CSAHSGNTIYF
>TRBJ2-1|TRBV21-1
CASSRNRDRDNEQFF
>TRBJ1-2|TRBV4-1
CASSLQTGNTLSYTF
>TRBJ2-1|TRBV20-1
CSARDREFGILYNEQFF
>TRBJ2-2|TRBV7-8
CASSLAGSNTGELFF
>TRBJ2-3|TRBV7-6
CASSLTALDTDTQYF
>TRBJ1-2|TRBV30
CAWSATGGGYTF
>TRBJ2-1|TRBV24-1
CATRTGNEQFF
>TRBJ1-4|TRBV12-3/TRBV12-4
CASSFGTTTNEKLFF
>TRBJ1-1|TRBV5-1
CASSLRGDAEAFF
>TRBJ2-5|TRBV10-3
CAIRPAGGIETQYF
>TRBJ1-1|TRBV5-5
CASSFRQIEAFF
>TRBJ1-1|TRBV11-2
CASSLARSRGARVPAFF
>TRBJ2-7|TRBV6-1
CASSEEGLVAPYEQYF
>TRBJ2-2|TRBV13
CASSLGLAGPRGELFF
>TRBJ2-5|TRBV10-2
CASSPGQPYQTQYF
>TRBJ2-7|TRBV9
CASSVGLGGRGEQYF
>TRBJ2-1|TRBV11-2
CASSQPSGDYNEQFF
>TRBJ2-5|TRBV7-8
CASSLVSGTEQETQYF
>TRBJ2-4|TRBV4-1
CASSQTPGQSILAKNIQYF
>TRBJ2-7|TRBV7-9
CASSLGPGPSYEQYF
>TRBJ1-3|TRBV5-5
CASSGVAGITGNTIYF
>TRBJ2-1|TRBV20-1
CSAGQAVTEQFF
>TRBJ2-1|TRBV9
CASSPTHHPGRYGEQFF
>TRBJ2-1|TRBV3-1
CASSQPWDGSSEQFF
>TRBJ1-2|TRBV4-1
CASSQEQGAGYGYTF
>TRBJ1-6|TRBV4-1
CASSYPANSPLHF
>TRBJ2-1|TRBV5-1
CASSLTSGVYEQFF
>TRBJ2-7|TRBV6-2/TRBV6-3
CASSYSIASNSYEQYF
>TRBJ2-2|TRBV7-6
CASSLSGLAGVTGELFF
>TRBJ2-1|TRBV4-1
CASSQEGGLAGVVEQFF
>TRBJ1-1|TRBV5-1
CASSLGDDRAAEAFF
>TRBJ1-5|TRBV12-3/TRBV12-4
CASSPTGGGEPQHF
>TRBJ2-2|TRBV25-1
CASIQENTGELFF
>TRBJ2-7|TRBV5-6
CASSLVGSGMDGEQYF
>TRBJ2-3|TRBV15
CATSPRRGLKSSDTQYF
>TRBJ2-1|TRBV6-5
CALIRGASGRARNEQFF
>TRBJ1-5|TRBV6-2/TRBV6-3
CASSPGHPQPQHF